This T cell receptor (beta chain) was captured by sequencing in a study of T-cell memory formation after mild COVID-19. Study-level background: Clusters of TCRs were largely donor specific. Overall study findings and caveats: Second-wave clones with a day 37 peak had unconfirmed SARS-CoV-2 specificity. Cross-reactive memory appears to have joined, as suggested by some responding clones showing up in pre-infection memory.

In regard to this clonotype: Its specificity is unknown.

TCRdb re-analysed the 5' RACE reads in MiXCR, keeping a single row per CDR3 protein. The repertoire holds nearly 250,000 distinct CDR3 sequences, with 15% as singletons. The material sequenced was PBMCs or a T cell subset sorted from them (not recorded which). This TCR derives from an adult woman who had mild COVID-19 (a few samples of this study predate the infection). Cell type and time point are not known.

The CDR3 here is CASSDGGLGSGNTIYF. CDR3 DNA sequence: TGTGCCAGCAGCGACGGGGGCTTGGGCTCTGGAAACACCATATATTTT. The chain recombines TRBV6-5 with TRBJ1-3; a weak D match, TRBD1 (6 bases). The length of the CDR3 is 16 residues. With 6 bases removed from V and 0 bases from J, the gap between germline ends came to 15 bases. Germline V gene sequence: CDR1 MNHEY, CDR2 SVGAGI.